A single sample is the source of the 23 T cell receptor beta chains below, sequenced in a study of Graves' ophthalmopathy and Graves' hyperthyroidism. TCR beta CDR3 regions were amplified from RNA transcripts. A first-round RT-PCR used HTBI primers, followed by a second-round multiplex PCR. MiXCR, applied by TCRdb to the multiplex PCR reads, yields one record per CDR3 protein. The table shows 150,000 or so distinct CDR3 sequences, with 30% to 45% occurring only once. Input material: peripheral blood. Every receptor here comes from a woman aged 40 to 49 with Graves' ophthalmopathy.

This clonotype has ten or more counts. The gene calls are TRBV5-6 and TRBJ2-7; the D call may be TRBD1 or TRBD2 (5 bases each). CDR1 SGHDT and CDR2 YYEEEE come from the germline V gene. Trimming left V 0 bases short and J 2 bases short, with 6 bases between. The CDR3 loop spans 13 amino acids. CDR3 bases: TGTGCCAGCAGCTTGGGGGGACCCTACGAGCAGTACTTC. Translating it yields CASSLGGPYEQYF. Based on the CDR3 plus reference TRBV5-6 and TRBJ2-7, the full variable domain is DAGVTQSPTHLIKTRGQQVTLRCSPKSGHDTVSWYQQALGQGPQFIFQYYEEEERQRGNFPDRFSGHQFPNYSSELNVNALLLGDSALYLCASSLGGPYEQYFGPGTRLTVT.

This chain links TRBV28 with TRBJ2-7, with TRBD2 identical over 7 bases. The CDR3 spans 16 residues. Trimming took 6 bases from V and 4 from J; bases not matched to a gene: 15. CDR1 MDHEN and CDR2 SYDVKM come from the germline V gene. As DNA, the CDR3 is TGTGCCAGCAGGGGGACGAGGGGAGGGGCTAGGTACGAGCAGTACTTC. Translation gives CASRGTRGGARYEQYF.

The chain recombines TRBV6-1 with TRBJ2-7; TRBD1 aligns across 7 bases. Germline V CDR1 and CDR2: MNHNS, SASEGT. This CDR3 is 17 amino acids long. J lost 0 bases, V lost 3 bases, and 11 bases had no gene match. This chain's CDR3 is CASSETPGQTNSYEQYF. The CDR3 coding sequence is TGTGCCAGCAGTGAGACCCCGGGACAGACGAACTCCTACGAGCAGTACTTC.

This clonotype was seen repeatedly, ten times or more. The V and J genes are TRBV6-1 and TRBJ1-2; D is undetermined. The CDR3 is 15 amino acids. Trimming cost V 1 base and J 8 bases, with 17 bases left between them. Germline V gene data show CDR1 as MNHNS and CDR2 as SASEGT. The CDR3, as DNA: TGTGCCAGCAGTGAAGGATTAGGGCCCCTGGGCGGCTACACCTTC. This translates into CASSEGLGPLGGYTF.

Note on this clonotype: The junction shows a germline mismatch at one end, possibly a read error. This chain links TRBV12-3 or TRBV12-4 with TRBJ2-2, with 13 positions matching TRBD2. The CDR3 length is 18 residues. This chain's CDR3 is CATSEVGLAGRNTGELFF. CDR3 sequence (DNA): TGTGCCACCAGTGAAGTGGGACTAGCGGGAAGGAACACCGGGGAGCTGTTTTTT.

The CDR3 DNA reads TGTGCCAGCAGTCTAGGGAGAGGCAGGGTGGACACCGGGGAGCTGTTTTTT. Its protein is CASSLGRGRVDTGELFF. This chain connects TRBV12-3 or TRBV12-4 to TRBJ2-2; either TRBD1 or TRBD2 may fit D (5 bases each). The V and J ends lost 5 bases and 3 bases respectively, with 19 bases between them. This CDR3 has 17 amino acids.

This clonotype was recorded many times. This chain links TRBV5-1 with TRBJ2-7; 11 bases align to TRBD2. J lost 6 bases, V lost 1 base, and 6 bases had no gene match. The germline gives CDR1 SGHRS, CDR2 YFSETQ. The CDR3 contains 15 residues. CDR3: CASSLSTSGSGEQYF. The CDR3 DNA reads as TGCGCCAGCAGCTTGAGTACTAGCGGGAGTGGCGAGCAGTACTTC.

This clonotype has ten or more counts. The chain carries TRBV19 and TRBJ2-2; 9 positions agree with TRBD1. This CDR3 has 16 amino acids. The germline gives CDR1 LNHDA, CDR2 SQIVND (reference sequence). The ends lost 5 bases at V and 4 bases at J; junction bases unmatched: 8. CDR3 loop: CASSPRDRATTGELFF. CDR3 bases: TGTGCCAGTAGTCCCCGGGACAGGGCTACCACCGGGGAGCTGTTTTTT. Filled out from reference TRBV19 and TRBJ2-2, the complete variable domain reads DGGITQSPKYLFRKEGQNVTLSCEQNLNHDAMYWYRQDPGQGLRLIYYSQIVNDFQKGDIAEGYSVSREKKESFPLTVTSAQKNPTAFYLCASSPRDRATTGELFFGEGSRLTVL.

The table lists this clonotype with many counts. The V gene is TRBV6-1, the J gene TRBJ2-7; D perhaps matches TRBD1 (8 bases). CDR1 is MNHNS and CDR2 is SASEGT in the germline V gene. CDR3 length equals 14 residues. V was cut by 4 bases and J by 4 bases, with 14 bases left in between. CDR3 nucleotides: TGTGCCAGCAGTGCACAGGGGGGGAATTACGAGCAGTACTTC. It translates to CASSAQGGNYEQYF.

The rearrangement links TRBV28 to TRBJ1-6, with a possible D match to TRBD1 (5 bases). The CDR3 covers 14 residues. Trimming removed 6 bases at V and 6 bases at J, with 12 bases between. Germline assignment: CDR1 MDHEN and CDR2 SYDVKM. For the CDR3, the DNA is TGTGCCAGCAGCATCGGGACGGGTAATTCACCCCTCCACTTT. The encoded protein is CASSIGTGNSPLHF.

CDR3 sequence (DNA): TGTGCCAGCAGTCCGGGAACCATTGAAGCTTTCTTT. It yields the protein CASSPGTIEAFF. This chain links TRBV12-3 or TRBV12-4 with TRBJ1-1; no clear D. Between the trimmed V and J ends, which lost 5 bases and 7 bases, there was a span of 11 bases. The CDR3 is 12 residues long.

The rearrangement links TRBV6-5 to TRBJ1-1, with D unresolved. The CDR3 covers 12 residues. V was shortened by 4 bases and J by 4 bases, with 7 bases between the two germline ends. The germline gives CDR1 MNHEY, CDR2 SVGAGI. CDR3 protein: CASSFGSTEAFF. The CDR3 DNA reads TGTGCCAGCAGTTTCGGGAGCACTGAAGCTTTCTTT.

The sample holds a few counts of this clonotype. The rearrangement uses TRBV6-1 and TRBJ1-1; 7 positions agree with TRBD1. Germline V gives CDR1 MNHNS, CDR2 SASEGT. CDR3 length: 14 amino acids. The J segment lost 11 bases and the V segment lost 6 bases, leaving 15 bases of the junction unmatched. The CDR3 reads CASSDRVNNYSAFF. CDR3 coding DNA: TGTGCCAGCAGCGACAGGGTTAACAATTACTCGGCTTTCTTT.

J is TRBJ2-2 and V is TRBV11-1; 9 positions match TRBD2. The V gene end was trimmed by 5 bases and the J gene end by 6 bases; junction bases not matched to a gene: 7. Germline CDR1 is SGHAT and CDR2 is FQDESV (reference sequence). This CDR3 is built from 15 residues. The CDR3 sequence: CASSGIAGAPGELFF. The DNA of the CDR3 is TGTGCCAGCAGCGGAATAGCGGGAGCCCCCGGGGAGCTGTTTTTT.

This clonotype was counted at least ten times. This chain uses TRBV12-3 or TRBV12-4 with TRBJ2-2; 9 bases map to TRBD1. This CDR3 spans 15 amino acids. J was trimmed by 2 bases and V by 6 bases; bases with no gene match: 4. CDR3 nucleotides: TGTGCCAGCAGCGAACAGGGGGCAAACACCGGGGAGCTGTTTTTT. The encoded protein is CASSEQGANTGELFF.

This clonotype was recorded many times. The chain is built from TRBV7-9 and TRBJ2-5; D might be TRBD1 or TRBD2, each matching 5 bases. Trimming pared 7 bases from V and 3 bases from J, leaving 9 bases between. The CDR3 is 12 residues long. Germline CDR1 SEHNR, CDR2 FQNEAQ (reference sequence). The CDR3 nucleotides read TGTGCCAGCATCGGGGCAGAAGAGACCCAGTACTTC. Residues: CASIGAEETQYF.

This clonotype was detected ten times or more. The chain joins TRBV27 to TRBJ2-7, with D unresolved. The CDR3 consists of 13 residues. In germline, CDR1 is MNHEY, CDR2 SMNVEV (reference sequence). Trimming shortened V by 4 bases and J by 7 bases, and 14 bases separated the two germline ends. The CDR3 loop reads CASSWNSEREQYF. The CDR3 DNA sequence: TGTGCCAGCAGTTGGAACTCGGAGAGGGAGCAGTACTTC.

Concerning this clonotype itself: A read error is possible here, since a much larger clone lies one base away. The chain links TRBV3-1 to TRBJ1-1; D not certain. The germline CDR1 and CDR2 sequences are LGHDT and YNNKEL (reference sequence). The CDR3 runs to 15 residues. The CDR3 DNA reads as TGTGCCAGCAAGATGGGGTCCCGGGTGGGCACTGAAGCTCTCTTT. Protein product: CASKMGSRVGTEALF.

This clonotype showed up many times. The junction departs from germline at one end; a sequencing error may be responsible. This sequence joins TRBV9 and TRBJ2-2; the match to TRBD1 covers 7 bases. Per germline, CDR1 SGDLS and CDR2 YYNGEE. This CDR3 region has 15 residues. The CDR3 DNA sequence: TGTGCCAGCAGCGTTGGAGTGACAGGGCCCGGGAAGCTGTTTTTT. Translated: CASSVGVTGPGKLFF.

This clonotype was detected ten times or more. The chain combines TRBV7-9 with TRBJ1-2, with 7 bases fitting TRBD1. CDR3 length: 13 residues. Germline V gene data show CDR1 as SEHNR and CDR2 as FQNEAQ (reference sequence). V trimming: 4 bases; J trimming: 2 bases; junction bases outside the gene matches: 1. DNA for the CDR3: TGTGCCAGCAGCTCGGGACAGAACTATGGCTACACCTTC. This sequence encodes CASSSGQNYGYTF.

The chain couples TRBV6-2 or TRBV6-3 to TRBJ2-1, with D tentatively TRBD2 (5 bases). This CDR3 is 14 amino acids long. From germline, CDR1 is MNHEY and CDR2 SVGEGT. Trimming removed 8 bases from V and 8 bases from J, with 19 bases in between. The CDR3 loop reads CASVGSGWEHEQFF. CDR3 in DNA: TGTGCCAGCGTGGGGAGTGGGTGGGAACATGAGCAGTTCTTC.

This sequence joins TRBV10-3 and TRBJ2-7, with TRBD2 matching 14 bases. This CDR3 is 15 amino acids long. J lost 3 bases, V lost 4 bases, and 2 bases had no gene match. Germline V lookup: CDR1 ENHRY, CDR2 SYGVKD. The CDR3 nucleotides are TGTGCCATCAGTGGTGGACTAGCGGGGGGCTACGAGCAGTACTTC. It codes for CAISGGLAGGYEQYF.

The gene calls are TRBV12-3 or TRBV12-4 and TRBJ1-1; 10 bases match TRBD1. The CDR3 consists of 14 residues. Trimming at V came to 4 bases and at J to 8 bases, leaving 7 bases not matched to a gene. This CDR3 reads CASSSPGQGTEAFF. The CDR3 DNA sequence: TGTGCCAGCAGTTCTCCGGGACAGGGGACCGAAGCTTTCTTT.